What follows describes a single T cell receptor (beta chain). Its antigen is unknown. V lost 4 bases and J lost 5, with 18 bases in between. Per the germline V gene, CDR1 is SGHTA and CDR2 is FQGNSA. This CDR3 contains 16 residues. The sample originates from a study of beta chain features in type 1 diabetes. The wider study: Across all samples, roughly 98,000,000 sorted cells were examined.

Study results and limitations: Shortening of TCRB CDR3s, moderate but significant, appeared in all four CD4+ subsets of Type 1 diabetes patients.

What was sequenced were expressed TCRB transcripts, since all of the isolated RNA had been reverse transcribed. Assay used: immunoSEQ multiplex PCR; TCRdb lists only in-frame clones, some missing. The profile shows around 240,000 clones, approximately 16% of them singletons. The source material was naive CD4+ T cells from blood. V usage is TRBV7-2 and J usage is TRBJ2-1; D possibly corresponds to TRBD1 (5 bases). The sequence derives from a man between 25 and 39 years old with type 1 diabetes. Here the CDR3 DNA reads TGTGCCAGCAGCTCAAGACTGGTGGGGCCCCACAATGAGCAGTTCTTC. Amino acids: CASSSRLVGPHNEQFF.